This T cell receptor (beta chain) stems from a study of post-analysis software for immune sequencing data. Findings of the study overall: Relative to controls, patients with multiple sclerosis showed significantly lower normalized Chao1 diversity. Included in a set of roughly five TRBV segments more frequent in patients than controls were TRBV5-6, TRBV5-1 and TRBV20-1.

Researchers reported that TCR beta cDNA libraries carried unique molecular identifiers. T cells numbering 1 to 10 million yielded roughly 0.5 million cDNA molecules. TCRdb redid the calling of the PCR reads with MiXCR, one entry per CDR3 protein. The sample holds roughly 730,000 distinct CDR3 sequences, 25% to 30% seen once. This CDR3 has 12 residues. V was clipped by 7 bases and J by 13 bases; unmatched bases: 15. CDR1 SQVTM and CDR2 ANQGSEA come from the germline V gene. A remark on this clonotype: Its antigen is not identified.

The TCR sequence derives from a girl aged 5-17 years with multiple sclerosis. Material for sequencing was blood. V and J are TRBV29-1 and TRBJ2-5, with 7 nucleotides matching TRBD2. This chain's CDR3 is CSGGERGSRLYF. As DNA, the CDR3 is TGCAGCGGGGGCGAGCGGGGTAGTAGGTTGTACTTC.